This T cell receptor (beta chain) was identified in a study of cytomegalovirus exposure and HLA in healthy donors (dated by TCRdb to the late 2010s). As for the study more broadly: An earlier analysis of under 600 of the donors reported 250 to 350 Gb of sequence data and some 100 million unique TCR beta sequences from 150 million to 200 million T cells. A later analysis re-analyzed previously published TCR beta repertoires from about 600 donors and added high-resolution HLA genotyping to study TCR occurrence patterns. To decide whether each TCR beta V gene segment behaved as functional or pseudogenic, an earlier analysis of some 600 of the donors relied on high-throughput TCR beta sequencing. Donor age, sex, ethnicity and CMV serostatus were compiled together with the repertoire data. Several DR-DQ haplotypes were handled as single units for association and clustering, since linkage in the cohort was strong. Genome-wide SNP genotypes for about 55% of the 666 donors were used in a later genetic analysis, which treated that subset as a discovery cohort. Typing coverage varied by locus: roughly 629-630 donors for A, B, C, DRB1 and DQB1; roughly 520 for DQA1; about 570 for DPA1; under 490 for DPB1. Of the 300 to 450 genotyped donors, 81% were placed in the genetic ancestry cluster associated with self-reported Caucasian donors. Every discovery cohort repertoire had been produced on one sequencing platform. In addition to the first cohort of 666 subjects, a separate validation cohort of 120 different subjects was used. Using immunosequencing, the study profiled T cell repertoires from 640 or so subjects and related those repertoires to cytomegalovirus serostatus. To predict cytomegalovirus infection status, the study combined high-throughput TCR immunosequencing, statistical association of individual TCRs with disease status, and machine learning. Among 300 to 500 genotyped donors of the cohort, an average of approximately 240,000 unique TCR beta nucleotide sequences was sequenced per donor, of which about 18% were non-productive. Both class I and class II loci were covered by HLA typing, at four-digit resolution. The study aimed to test whether signatures of past pathogen exposure could be identified by cataloging public T cell receptors. Roughly 300 gigabases of sequencing data and tens of millions of unique TCR sequences were included in an early release covering 550 to 800 HLA-typed donors. Rather than using new phenotypic data, the later analysis identified candidate immune exposures from TCR beta sequences and from how often those sequences occurred across donors. The paper's findings and limits, for the study overall: In a later analysis, several top co-occurrence clusters were reported to appear linked to parvovirus B19, influenza, CMV and Epstein-Barr virus. In this cohort, only TCR beta chains were sequenced, and detectable features were limited by the absence of alpha or paired-chain data. The study listed 170 or so TCR beta chains as associated with cytomegalovirus. In an earlier analysis of approximately 590 of the donors, most TCR beta V segments were observed in productive rearrangements about 87% or about 30% of the time, broadly matching IMGT annotations. In a later genetic analysis, fewer N-insertions in productive TCRs were reported among donors in an Asian-associated ancestry cluster than the approximately 710-donor mean. Immune exposure information for the cohort was limited to CMV serostatus. Sequencing depth was assumed to be roughly uniform across donors in the presence/absence analyses, though that assumption may not hold. In both the original and validation cohorts, the classifier was reported to diagnose cytomegalovirus status with high specificity and sensitivity. The earlier analysis of almost 600 of the donors excluded 15 to 20 rarely observed V segments, including chromosome 9 orphons, because counts were too low. It was suggested by the authors that the approach could potentially be generalized to other disease states and immunological phenotypes. Linkage disequilibrium might explain the correlated functional status among segregating V segments, but an unknown experimental factor could not be excluded. In a later analysis, around 17,000 TCR beta sequences were associated with specific HLA alleles at a false discovery rate of 0.05. A further reported finding was that TCR beta sequences accurately predicted the HLA-A and HLA-B alleles for most subjects in the first cohort. In vitro tests confirmed that a few of the cytomegalovirus-associated TCR beta chains recognize cytomegalovirus antigens. The sequencing pipeline was judged likely to have produced a cluster of highly shared sequence variants as a technical artifact. A later genetic analysis associated a missense DCLRE1C variant with V-gene and J-gene trimming of TCR beta chains, and an independent cohort replicated the association. A later analysis found that TCR association rates varied across HLA loci, with DRB1 alleles showing the most associated TCRs and HLA-C alleles the fewest. According to a later analysis, most CMV-associated TCR beta chains appeared to be HLA-restricted, and the HLA associations seemed to be driven largely by CMV exposure. When HLA alleles, especially DR and DQ, strongly co-occurred, attributing TCR associations to individual alleles was difficult. A later analysis found that HLA-associated TCR beta chains were more clonally expanded and had lower generation probabilities than equally common non-associated chains. While some public TCRs were present in many individuals, most TCR sequences turned up only very rarely across donors. Because HLA typing was unavailable for some donors at each locus, only the typed subset was used in association tests. Because the 87-base-pair reads could not distinguish some IMGT-functional V segments, including TRBV6-2 and TRBV6-3, those segments were excluded.

The cohort comprised some 730 healthy bone marrow donors. At the time of sampling, all cohort members were nominally healthy, though unrecorded immune exposures were likely present. The donor tested CMV seropositive, placing the donor among the roughly 300 seropositive members of the cohort. A peripheral blood sample was collected from each donor, and TCR beta sequencing was performed on peripheral blood mononuclear cells. Genomic DNA was extracted from the blood cell samples with the Qiagen DNeasy Blood Extraction Kit. Library method: the immunoSEQ multiplex PCR assay. A mixture of 60 forward primers for TCR Vbeta segments and 13 reverse primers for TCR Jbeta segments was used in the multiplex PCR. Amplification of the CDR3 region of rearranged TCR beta genes was performed with a multiplex PCR assay on genomic DNA. The amplified TCR beta libraries were sequenced on the Illumina HiSeq System as 87-base-pair reads. The study's processing was this. A later analysis tallied approximately 87 million unique TCR beta chains across the 666 repertoires, and about 10 million of those chains were shared by two or more donors. Raw reads were error-corrected and collapsed into unique sequences with a nearest-neighbor algorithm that merged closely related sequences to remove PCR and sequencing errors. CDR3 sequences were aligned to IMGT reference sequences to assign V, D and J gene segments. For a sequence to be retained, a match of at least six nucleotides was required to both a V gene segment and a J gene segment. Rearrangements were classified as productive when the CDR3 lacked stop codons and remained in frame with V and J, and all other rearrangements were classified as non-productive. Following IMGT convention, CDR3 was defined as the stretch from the second conserved V-encoded cysteine up to the conserved J-encoded phenylalanine. The earlier analysis of about 590 of the donors excluded sequences that lacked an unambiguous match to a single V gene segment. An earlier analysis of some 500 of the donors classified V segments as functional when productive rearrangements were above 56.7% and as segregating when the standard deviation between donors was above 5%. To diagnose cytomegalovirus status from the catalog of TCR beta chain sequences, a statistical classification framework was built. A later analysis assigned V and J genes by comparing TCR nucleotide sequences with IMGT/GENE-DB human TR gene sequences. In a later analysis, CDR3 sequences and most-parsimonious VDJ recombination scenarios were assigned using the TCRdist pipeline. In a later analysis, every TCR beta chain was defined by the combination of its CDR3 amino acid sequence and its V-gene family, and reads without a unique V-gene family were dropped. To address suspected cross-contamination and a sequencing artifact, a later analysis removed 592 highly shared, low-generation-probability nucleotide sequences. For each public chain, a later analysis derived a clonal expansion index from normalized ranks of inferred template counts within each repertoire. Generation probabilities in a later analysis came from a VDJ recombination model fitted to out-of-frame rearrangements, and those results were checked against IGoR. In a later analysis, hypergeometric tests were used to score TCR-TCR, TCR-HLA and TCR-CMV co-occurrence, with a repertoire-size bias correction applied to TCR pairs. False discovery rates were estimated in a later analysis by permuting HLA or CMV assignments 20 times. A later analysis grouped co-occurring TCRs with DBSCAN, adding TCRdist sequence similarity when clustering within HLA-allele-positive subsets. Repertoires with fewer than 30,000 or more than 120,000 public chains were left out of co-occurrence clustering, as were four to six repertoires with anomalous nucleotide sharing. TCRdb mirrors the immuneACCESS table, restricted to in-frame sequences. Some clones are absent from its copies; in checked studies, under half trace to an unresolved V gene, and the reason for the others is unknown. The DNA gave D and trimming, while V, J and clone size come from that table. The sample has around 130,000 clones on record, about three quarters of them singletons. Clones ranked in the top ten supply over 5% of the sample.

A single count supports this clone. What this receptor recognizes is not known. Per-base quality was not reported, and no clone a single base away is much larger than it. V and J lose 8 bases and 0 bases, and a span of 13 bases separates them. CDR3 length: 14 amino acids, cysteine to phenylalanine. CDR3 DNA only is kept here, 42 bases in frame from base 1. Reading the germline V gene gives CDR1 WSHSY and CDR2 SAAADI. The receptor was derived from a man aged 40-49 years in good health and CMV-seropositive. Input material: PBMCs. In this chain, TRBV10-2 is recombined with TRBJ1-2, with no confidently assigned D gene. The nucleotides read TGCGCCAGCGCCAAGAGTGGAGCTAACTATGGCTACACCTTC. Its protein reads: CASAKSGANYGYTF.